The 18 T cell receptor beta chains reported below all come from one sample, sequenced in a study of blood T cell repertoires in COVID-19. Measured with immunoSEQ multiplex PCR; TCRdb has only the in-frame clones, and not every one. The sample lists roughly 98,000 clones, about 81% seen once, with about an eighth in the top ten. Material: peripheral blood. The receptor set was obtained from a human donor in a cohort sampled during active COVID-19.

The rearrangement links TRBV6-6 to TRBJ1-1; D perhaps matches TRBD1 (5 bases). Trimming pared 6 bases from V and 5 bases from J, leaving 10 bases between. The CDR3 extends over 12 amino acids. Germline V gene data show CDR1 as MNHNY and CDR2 as SVGAGI (reference sequence). As DNA, the CDR3 is TGTGCCAGCAGCCAGGGTGGGACTGAAGCTTTCTTT. Translation: CASSQGGTEAFF.

The chain carries TRBV5-1 and TRBJ2-3; possibly TRBD2 for D (6 bases). Looked up from germline, CDR1 is SGHRS and CDR2 is YFSETQ. V shed 3 bases and J shed 4 bases, with 12 bases lying between them. This CDR3 spans 14 amino acids. The CDR3 DNA reads as TGCGCCAGCAGCTACTTAGGAGGGGCAGATACGCAGTATTTT. It specifies CASSYLGGADTQYF.

The V call is TRBV30, the J call TRBJ1-5; 7 nucleotides match TRBD1. Germline V gene lookup returns CDR1 GTSNPN and CDR2 SVGIG (reference sequence). V was clipped by 0 bases and J by 6 bases; unmatched bases: 8. The CDR3 loop spans 15 amino acids. The DNA of the CDR3 is TGTGCCTGGAGTGTACAGCAAGGGGGCGGTCAGCCCCAGCATTTT. Its protein is CAWSVQQGGGQPQHF.

J is TRBJ1-6 and V is TRBV12-5, with D maybe TRBD1 (6 bases). The CDR3 covers 14 residues. Germline-derived CDR1 and CDR2 are LGHNT and FRNRAP. Trimming stripped 7 bases from V and 5 bases from J, with 12 bases between. The DNA of the CDR3 is TGTGCTAGTGCCGAACAGGGAGATAATTCACCCCTCCACTTT. Translated, it gives CASAEQGDNSPLHF.

This chain joins TRBV12-3 or TRBV12-4 and TRBJ2-7; no firm D call. Trimming pared 4 bases from V and 7 bases from J, leaving 11 bases between. The CDR3 has 12 residues. The CDR3 region is CASSSLSWEQYF. CDR3 sequence (DNA): TGTGCCAGCAGTTCTCTGAGCTGGGAGCAGTACTTC.

The V gene is TRBV5-1, the J gene TRBJ2-7, with TRBD2 matching 7 bases. This CDR3 region has 15 residues. The trim removed 3 bases at V and 5 bases at J, leaving 11 bases unmatched. The germline V gene encodes CDR1 SGHRS and CDR2 YFSETQ. The CDR3 loop reads CASSSGGPRVHEQYF. Here the CDR3 DNA reads TGCGCCAGCAGCTCGGGGGGACCCAGGGTTCACGAGCAGTACTTC.

The rearrangement joins TRBV4-1 to TRBJ1-5, with 9 positions matching TRBD1. Looked up from germline, CDR1 is MGHRA and CDR2 is YSYEKL. The CDR3 covers 16 residues. With V trimmed by 2 bases and J by 6 bases, 8 bases remained unmatched. The CDR3 sequence is CASSQPDRGLGQPQHF. CDR3 nucleotide sequence: TGCGCCAGCAGCCAACCGGACAGGGGATTAGGTCAGCCCCAGCATTTT.

The chain is built from TRBV5-4 and TRBJ2-2; 12 bases map to TRBD1. With V trimmed by 4 bases and J by 10 bases, 11 bases remained unmatched. This CDR3 is 16 amino acids long. Looked up from germline, CDR1 is SGHNT and CDR2 is YYREEE (reference sequence). CDR3: CASSKSGTGGFVELFF. CDR3 in DNA: TGTGCCAGCAGCAAATCCGGGACAGGGGGCTTCGTGGAGCTGTTTTTT.

The chain links TRBV15 to TRBJ1-5; 8 nucleotides line up with TRBD1. The CDR3 is 16 amino acids. Looked up from germline, CDR1 is LNHNV and CDR2 is YYDKDF (reference sequence). J gave up 2 bases and V 1 base, and 4 bases lay outside the gene matches. The CDR3 protein is CATSRARGLGNQPQHF. The CDR3 region has the DNA TGTGCCACCAGCAGAGCCAGGGGGCTGGGCAATCAGCCCCAGCATTTT.

Concerning this clone: Other DNA sequences in the same sample also yield this CDR3. V is TRBV7-9 and J is TRBJ2-2, with D tentatively TRBD2 (5 bases). Trimming took off 0 bases at V and 6 bases at J, with 20 bases between the two ends. This CDR3 contains 18 residues. CDR1 is SEHNR, CDR2 FQNEAQ, per germline (reference sequence). The CDR3 DNA reads TGTGCCAGCAGCTTAGCTCCCGGACTTAAAAATGACGCCGGGGAGCTGTTTTTT. Translation: CASSLAPGLKNDAGELFF.

This chain joins TRBV3-1 (or the pseudogene TRBV3-2) and TRBJ2-5; D might be TRBD1 (6 bases). This CDR3 has 17 amino acids. With 0 bases removed from V and 5 bases from J, the gap between germline ends came to 19 bases. Per germline, CDR1 LGHDT and CDR2 YNNKEL (reference sequence). The CDR3 region is CASSQELVWGRGETQYF. The CDR3 DNA reads as TGTGCCAGCAGCCAAGAACTAGTCTGGGGCAGGGGCGAGACCCAGTACTTC.

The chain links TRBV7-9 to TRBJ1-2, with D perhaps TRBD1 (6 bases). The germline CDR1 and CDR2 sequences are SEHNR and FQNEAQ (reference sequence). With 4 bases removed from V and 2 bases from J, the gap between germline ends came to 8 bases. The CDR3 length is 13 residues. The CDR3 sequence: CASSSGQNYGYTF. CDR3 nucleotides: TGTGCCAGCAGCTCTGGACAGAACTATGGCTACACCTTC.

V is TRBV28 and J is TRBJ2-1; 7 nucleotides line up with TRBD1. The CDR3 covers 14 residues. V lost 9 bases to trimming and J lost 4 bases; unmatched junction nucleotides: 9. Germline CDR1 is MDHEN and CDR2 is SYDVKM. The CDR3 loop reads CARLRGQSYNEQFF. The CDR3 DNA follows: TGTGCCAGGCTTAGGGGACAGAGTTACAATGAGCAGTTCTTC. The complete variable domain, with remaining parts taken from reference TRBV28 and TRBJ2-1, reads DVKVTQSSRYLVKRTGEKVFLECVQDMDHENMFWYRQDPGLGLRLIYFSYDVKMKEKGDIPEGYSVSREKKERFSLILESASTNQTSMYLCARLRGQSYNEQFFGPGTRLTVL.

The chain carries TRBV6-5 and TRBJ1-4; TRBD1 aligns across 7 bases. Unmatched junction bases numbered 10, after V lost 5 bases and J lost 7 bases. The V gene's germline CDR1 is MNHEY and CDR2 SVGAGI. CDR3 length: 15 amino acids. CDR3 loop: CASSTTGVVGEKLFF. CDR3 bases: TGTGCCAGCAGTACTACAGGGGTGGTGGGTGAAAAACTGTTTTTT.

The chain links TRBV7-8 to TRBJ1-5; tentative D call: TRBD1 (5 bases). Trimming cost V 3 bases and J 7 bases, with 16 bases left between them. The CDR3 consists of 15 residues. Germline V gene sequence: CDR1 SGHVS, CDR2 FQNEAQ. In nucleotides, the CDR3 is TGTGCCAGCAGCTTTCTCCAGGGCCCCAGCCAGCCCCAGCATTTT. This codes for CASSFLQGPSQPQHF.

The chain recombines TRBV28 with TRBJ1-6; D uncertain. Germline CDR1 is MDHEN and CDR2 is SYDVKM. V was clipped by 3 bases and J by 7 bases, with 7 bases between them. The CDR3 consists of 13 residues. This CDR3 reads CASSFSVNSPLHF. The CDR3 DNA follows: TGTGCCAGCAGTTTTAGCGTGAATTCACCCCTCCACTTT.

This clone was seen more than once but under ten times. The chain uses TRBV4-3 and TRBJ1-3; possible D gene TRBD1, 6 bases. Between the trimmed V and J ends, which lost 4 bases and 0 bases, there was a span of 10 bases. From germline, CDR1 is LGHNA and CDR2 YSLEER. This CDR3 contains 15 residues. The CDR3 nucleotides read TGCGCCAGCAGCCCACAGGGTCTCTCTGGAAACACCATATATTTT. This encodes CASSPQGLSGNTIYF.

The chain couples TRBV7-3 to TRBJ2-1; 13 bases agree with TRBD2. Germline-derived CDR1 and CDR2 are SGHTA and FQGTGA. The V and J ends lost 5 bases and 7 bases, in that order; junction bases with no gene match: 5. The CDR3 is made up of 15 amino acids. CDR3 residues: CASSPGTSGVNEQFF. Here the CDR3 DNA reads TGTGCCAGCAGCCCAGGGACTAGCGGGGTTAATGAGCAGTTCTTC.